The 22 T cell receptor beta chains in this list originate from one sample, sequenced in a study of shared clonotypes between healthy human individuals. Only in-frame clones appear in the TCRdb table, and some are missing; sequencing was by immunoSEQ multiplex PCR. The table has roughly 2.2 million clones, more than 80% seen once. Specimen: naive CD4+ T cells from PBMCs. Noted subset: CD45RA+ positively selected. Source of these receptors: a man in his late teens or twenties in good health. Some clones in this sample may be carry-over from other donors' samples.

This clone was counted between two and nine times. V usage is TRBV5-1 and J usage is TRBJ2-5, with D unresolved. V gave up 2 bases and J gave up 3 bases, with 5 bases separating them. Germline V gives CDR1 SGHRS, CDR2 YFSETQ. The CDR3 covers 12 residues. In DNA form, the CDR3 reads TGCGCCAGCAGCTTTACGGAAGAGACCCAGTACTTC. Amino acid sequence: CASSFTEETQYF.

The gene calls are TRBV7-9 and TRBJ2-7; 8 bases match TRBD1. The CDR3 extends over 13 amino acids. V lost 4 bases, J lost 9 bases, and 8 bases stayed unmatched. Per the germline V gene, CDR1 is SEHNR and CDR2 is FQNEAQ (reference sequence). CDR3 in DNA: TGTGCCAGCAGCTCCTCAGGGGGCACGCGGCAGTACTTC. Its protein product is CASSSSGGTRQYF.

This chain uses TRBV5-1 with TRBJ2-1; TRBD2 might be the D (5 bases). The CDR3 has 15 residues. V was pared by 2 bases and J by 4 bases, with 13 bases between. Germline V gives CDR1 SGHRS, CDR2 YFSETQ. The CDR3 sequence: CASSFNSGYYNEQFF. CDR3 DNA: TGCGCCAGCAGCTTTAACAGCGGATATTACAATGAGCAGTTCTTC.

This clone has a single count. V is TRBV9 and J is TRBJ1-2; TRBD1 aligns across 7 bases. Germline CDR1 reads SGDLS; CDR2 reads YYNGEE. V shed 0 bases and J 8 bases; nucleotides not matched to a gene: 7. This CDR3 has 14 residues. The CDR3 DNA sequence: TGTGCCAGCAGCGTAGTAGGGGGCTCAGGGGGCTACACCTTC. It yields the protein CASSVVGGSGGYTF. Full variable domain (outside the CDR3, taken from reference TRBV9 and TRBJ1-2): DSGVTQTPKHLITATGQRVTLRCSPRSGDLSVYWYQQSLDQGLQFLIQYYNGEERAKGNILERFSAQQFPDLHSELNLSSLELGDSALYFCASSVVGGSGGYTFGSGTRLTVV.

The chain has TRBV28 and TRBJ2-3; 8 bases are shared with TRBD1. The germline CDR1 and CDR2 sequences are MDHEN and SYDVKM. Germline trimming cut 4 bases from V and 0 bases from J; bases unmatched to any gene: 9. The CDR3 spans 17 residues. The CDR3 DNA reads TGTGCCAGCAGTTCATGGACAGGGCTATATAGCACAGATACGCAGTATTTT. Translating it yields CASSSWTGLYSTDTQYF.

The chain combines TRBV7-9 with TRBJ2-7; no reliable D call. Between the trimmed V and J ends, which lost 3 bases and 3 bases, there was a span of 9 bases. The CDR3 covers 13 residues. CDR1 SEHNR and CDR2 FQNEAQ come from the germline V gene (reference sequence). The CDR3 DNA is TGTGCCAGCAGCTTGATGACGATCTACGAGCAGTACTTC. Translated: CASSLMTIYEQYF.

A note on this clone: The sample holds other DNA sequences that translate to the same CDR3. The chain uses TRBV27 and TRBJ1-5; no firm D call. The CDR3 contains 14 residues. Between the trimmed V and J ends, which lost 3 bases and 1 base, there was a span of 7 bases. Germline values: CDR1 MNHEY, CDR2 SMNVEV (reference sequence). CDR3 in amino acids: CASSFLGSNQPQHF. The CDR3 DNA is TGTGCCAGCAGTTTTTTGGGCAGCAATCAGCCCCAGCATTTT.

The chain carries TRBV4-2 and TRBJ2-3; TRBD2 is a possible D gene (6 bases). Trimming removed 2 bases from V and 2 bases from J, with 20 bases in between. Germline values: CDR1 LGHNA, CDR2 YNFKEQ. The CDR3 totals 18 residues. CDR3 region: CASSQKKTITGATDTQYF. Written as DNA, the CDR3 is TGTGCCAGCAGCCAAAAAAAGACTATCACGGGAGCCACAGATACGCAGTATTTT.

This chain uses TRBV2 with TRBJ2-7, with TRBD2 identical over 8 bases. The germline V gene has CDR1 SNHLY and CDR2 FYNNEI. The CDR3 has 17 residues. The ends lost 4 bases at V and 2 bases at J; junction bases unmatched: 13. The CDR3 loop is CASSASGGRGSPYEQYF. CDR3 in DNA: TGTGCCAGCAGTGCAAGCGGGGGCAGGGGCTCCCCCTACGAGCAGTACTTC.

The chain is built from TRBV2 and TRBJ2-2; 9 positions agree with TRBD2. V was clipped by 9 bases and J by 6 bases; unmatched bases: 8. The CDR3 spans 14 residues. Germline CDR1 and CDR2: SNHLY and FYNNEI. The DNA of the CDR3 is TGTGCCAGTGGGACTAGCCGGCGATCCGGGGAGCTGTTTTTT. This translates into CASGTSRRSGELFF.

The sample holds a few counts of this clone. In the same sample, other DNA sequences code for this CDR3. CDR3 nucleotides: TGTGCCAGCAGTTTTGCGGGGCCCAATCAGCCCCAGCATTTT. Amino acids: CASSFAGPNQPQHF. The gene calls are TRBV28 and TRBJ1-5; D perhaps matches TRBD1 (5 bases). CDR1 is MDHEN and CDR2 is SYDVKM in the germline V gene. V was trimmed by 3 bases and J by 3 bases, leaving 9 bases between them. The CDR3 is 14 residues long.

This CDR3 reads CASSFRSSQYF. CDR3 bases: TGTGCCAGCAGTTTTAGATCATCGCAGTATTTT. The gene calls are TRBV28 and TRBJ2-3; D ambiguous. The germline V and J ends were trimmed by 3 bases and 10 bases, with 8 bases remaining between them. Germline V gene sequence: CDR1 MDHEN, CDR2 SYDVKM. This CDR3 is 11 amino acids long.

The rearrangement links TRBV28 to TRBJ2-2; no firm D call. Germline CDR1 reads MDHEN; CDR2 reads SYDVKM. Trimming took 6 bases from V and 6 from J, leaving 17 bases between them. The CDR3 is 15 amino acids. CDR3 nucleotide sequence: TGTGCCAGCAGGCGAGCTGAGTCAAGGTCCGGGGAGCTGTTTTTT. Protein sequence: CASRRAESRSGELFF.

The J gene is TRBJ1-5, the V gene TRBV7-9; D possibly corresponds to TRBD1 (5 bases). Germline V lookup: CDR1 SEHNR, CDR2 FQNEAQ (reference sequence). The V end was cut by 0 bases, the J end by 7 bases, with 13 bases between. This CDR3 has 15 residues. CDR3 amino acids: CASSLAGAGAQPQHF. CDR3 nucleotides: TGTGCCAGCAGCTTAGCAGGGGCAGGCGCACAGCCCCAGCATTTT.

The chain combines TRBV2 with TRBJ1-1; TRBD1 matches at 10 bases. Unmatched junction bases numbered 4, after V lost 6 bases and J lost 6 bases. Looked up from germline, CDR1 is SNHLY and CDR2 is FYNNEI. CDR3 length equals 13 residues. CDR3 in amino acids: CASSSGTGAEAFF. Here the CDR3 DNA reads TGTGCCAGCAGCTCCGGGACAGGGGCTGAAGCTTTCTTT.

As concerns this clone: At the DNA level, this CDR3 is encoded by other sequences in the same sample as well. This rearrangement joins TRBV11-3 to TRBJ2-3; D perhaps matches TRBD2 (6 bases). The CDR3 contains 13 residues. Germline lookup yields CDR1 SGHNT and CDR2 YENEEA. Deletions cut 3 bases from V and 3 bases from J, with 7 bases between. Written as DNA, the CDR3 is TGTGCCAGCAGCTTGAGCGGGACAGATACGCAGTATTTT. Encoded protein: CASSLSGTDTQYF. The whole variable domain, filled in from reference TRBV11-3 and TRBJ2-3, reads EAGVVQSPRYKIIEKKQPVAFWCNPISGHNTLYWYLQNLGQGPELLIRYENEEAVDDSQLPKDRFSAERLKGVDSTLKIQPAELGDSAVYLCASSLSGTDTQYFGPGTRLTVL.

The chain employs TRBV15 and TRBJ2-2; 9 nucleotides match TRBD2. After removal of 5 bases from V and 8 bases from J, the junction contained 12 bases not matched to a gene. The CDR3 spans 16 residues. Germline loops: CDR1 LNHNV, CDR2 YYDKDF (reference sequence). The CDR3 sequence is CATSGRLAASPGELFF. The CDR3 DNA reads as TGTGCCACCAGCGGAAGACTAGCGGCCTCTCCTGGGGAGCTGTTTTTT.

This chain connects TRBV29-1 to TRBJ2-3; 14 bases match TRBD2. The CDR3 runs 16 residues. Germline lookup yields CDR1 SQVTM and CDR2 ANQGSEA. The trim removed 8 bases at V and 3 bases at J, leaving 10 bases unmatched. DNA of the CDR3: TGCAGCTTCAAGAGTGGACTAGCGGGAGGTACAGATACGCAGTATTTT. This sequence encodes CSFKSGLAGGTDTQYF.

The genes are TRBV18 and TRBJ2-1, with TRBD2 as a possible D gene (5 bases). Trimming shortened V by 3 bases and J by 0 bases, and 12 bases separated the two germline ends. The CDR3 extends over 16 amino acids. Germline V gene data show CDR1 as KGHSH and CDR2 as LQKENI. The CDR3 reads CASSPIERSSYNEQFF. DNA of the CDR3: TGTGCCAGCTCACCGATTGAGCGGAGCTCCTACAATGAGCAGTTCTTC.

The chain couples TRBV5-1 to TRBJ2-1; D not certain. The CDR3 loop spans 15 amino acids. V shed 4 bases and J shed 3 bases, with 14 bases lying between them. Germline CDR1 is SGHRS and CDR2 is YFSETQ. CDR3 protein: CASSLTSSDYNEQFF. DNA for the CDR3: TGCGCCAGCAGCCTTACTTCATCGGACTACAATGAGCAGTTCTTC. Full variable domain (remainder filled in from reference TRBV5-1 and TRBJ2-1): KAGVTQTPRYLIKTRGQQVTLSCSPISGHRSVSWYQQTPGQGLQFLFEYFSETQRNKGNFPGRFSGRQFSNSRSEMNVSTLELGDSALYLCASSLTSSDYNEQFFGPGTRLTVL.

The chain is built from TRBV11-1 and TRBJ2-7, with 13 positions matching TRBD2. The CDR3 length is 17 residues. V lost 5 bases and J lost 2; bases outside the gene matches: 9. Germline V CDR1 and CDR2: SGHAT, FQDESV (reference sequence). The CDR3 coding sequence is TGTGCCAGCAGCGCCCAGACTAGCGGGAGGAGCCCCTACGAGCAGTACTTC. Its protein product is CASSAQTSGRSPYEQYF.

The chain recombines TRBV5-1 with TRBJ2-7; TRBD2 is a possible D gene (5 bases). This CDR3 is 16 amino acids long. Trimming pared 1 base from V and 2 bases from J, leaving 16 bases between. Per germline, CDR1 SGHRS and CDR2 YFSETQ. This CDR3 is CASSLILGVGTYEQYF. The CDR3 DNA is TGCGCCAGCAGCTTGATTCTCGGGGTGGGGACCTACGAGCAGTACTTC.